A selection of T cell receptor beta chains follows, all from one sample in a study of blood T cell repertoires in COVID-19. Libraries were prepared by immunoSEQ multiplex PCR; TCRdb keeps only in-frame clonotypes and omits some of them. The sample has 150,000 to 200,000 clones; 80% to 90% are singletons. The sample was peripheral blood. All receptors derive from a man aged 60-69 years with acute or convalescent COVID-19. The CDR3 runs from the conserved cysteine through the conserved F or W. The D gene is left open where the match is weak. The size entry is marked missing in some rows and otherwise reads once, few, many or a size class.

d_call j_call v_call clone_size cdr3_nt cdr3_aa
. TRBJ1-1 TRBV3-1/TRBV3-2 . TGTGCCAGCAGCCGTTCGGGGAACACTGAAGCTTTCTTT CASSRSGNTEAFF
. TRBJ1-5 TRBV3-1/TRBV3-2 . TGTGCCAGCAGCCTCGGGGGGGGCGTAAATCAGCCCCAGCATTTT CASSLGGGVNQPQHF
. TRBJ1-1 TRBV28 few TGTGCCAGCAGTTTTGGGGGCCGATCTGCTTTCTTT CASSFGGRSAFF
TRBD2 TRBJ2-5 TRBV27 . TGTGCCAGCAGTTTATATTCCAGCGGGGGGCTAAAGACCCAGTACTTC CASSLYSSGGLKTQYF
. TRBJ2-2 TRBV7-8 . TGTGCCAGCAGCTTAGGAGCACAGGCCAACACCGGGGAGCTGTTTTTT CASSLGAQANTGELFF
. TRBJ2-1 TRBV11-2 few TGTGCCAGCAGCGAACCCAGGGGCAATGAGCAGTTCTTC CASSEPRGNEQFF
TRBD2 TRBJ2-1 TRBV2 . TGTGCCAGCAGTCCCACTAGCGGGCACAATGAGCAGTTCTTC CASSPTSGHNEQFF
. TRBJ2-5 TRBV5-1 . TGCGCCAGCAGCTTGGTGCTGGGCCCGCCCAGAGAGACCCAGTACTTC CASSLVLGPPRETQYF
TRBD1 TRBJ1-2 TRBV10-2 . TGCGCCAGCACCACTGACAGGGCGACTGGCTACACCTTC CASTTDRATGYTF
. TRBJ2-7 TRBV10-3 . TGTGCCATCAGTGTGCCTACAGGGAACTACGAGCAGTACTTC CAISVPTGNYEQYF
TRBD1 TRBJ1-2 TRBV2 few TGTGCCAGCAGTCCCGGGACAGGGGGTAGCAATGGCTACACCTTC CASSPGTGGSNGYTF
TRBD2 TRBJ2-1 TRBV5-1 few TGCGCCAGCAGCTTGGAGGCTAGCGGGGGCTACAATGAGCAGTTCTTC CASSLEASGGYNEQFF
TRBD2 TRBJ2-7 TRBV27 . TGTGCCAGCAGTTTAGAGGGCGGGAGGGCTTCCGAGCAGTACTTC CASSLEGGRASEQYF
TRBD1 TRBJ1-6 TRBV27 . TGTGCCAGCAGCCCTGGGACAGGGGGCGCGAAGTATAATTCACCCCTCCACTTT CASSPGTGGAKYNSPLHF
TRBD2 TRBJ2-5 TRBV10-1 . TGCGCCAGCAGTGAAGGGAGGGCGGCGGAGACCCAGTACTTC CASSEGRAAETQYF
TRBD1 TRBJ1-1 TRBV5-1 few TGCGCCAGCAGCTTGGAGGCAGGGGGCATGAACACTGAAGCTTTCTTT CASSLEAGGMNTEAFF
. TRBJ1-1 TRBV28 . TGTGCCAGCAGCCGGACAGTTCCCACTGAAGCTTTCTTT CASSRTVPTEAFF
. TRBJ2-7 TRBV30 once TGTGCCTGGAGTAGAAGAGGTCGCTACGAGCAGTACTTC CAWSRRGRYEQYF
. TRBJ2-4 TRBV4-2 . TGTGCCAGCAGCCCATCCACGGACACAGACAAAAACATTCAGTACTTC CASSPSTDTDKNIQYF
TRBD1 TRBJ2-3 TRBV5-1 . TGCGCCAGCAGCCCGGAGACAGGGGTAGATACGCAGTATTTT CASSPETGVDTQYF
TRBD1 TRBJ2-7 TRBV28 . TGTGCCAGCAGTTTAATCTGGGGACAGGGGTCGTCCTACGAGCAGTACTTC CASSLIWGQGSSYEQYF
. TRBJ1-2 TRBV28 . TGTGCCAGCAGTTTTGTCCTAATTACCTATGGCTACACCTTC CASSFVLITYGYTF
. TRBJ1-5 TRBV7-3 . TGTGCCAGCAGCTTAAGTTGCAGGGGAAGGGAGTGGGACAATCAGCCCCAGCATTTT CASSLSCRGREWDNQPQHF
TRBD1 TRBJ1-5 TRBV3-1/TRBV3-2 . TGTGCCAGCAGCCAAGGAAGAGACAGGGGGCCCAATCAGCCCCAGCATTTT CASSQGRDRGPNQPQHF
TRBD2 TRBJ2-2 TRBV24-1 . TGTGCCACCAGTGATTGGAGCGCTAGCGGCGGTCCCGGGGAGCTGTTTTTT CATSDWSASGGPGELFF
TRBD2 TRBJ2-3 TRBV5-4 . TGTGCCAGCAGCTCCGCTAGCGGGACCCACAGCACAGATACGCAGTATTTT CASSSASGTHSTDTQYF
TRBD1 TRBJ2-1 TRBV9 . TGTGCCAGCAGCTCCGGACAGGGTCCCCACAATGAGCAGTTCTTC CASSSGQGPHNEQFF
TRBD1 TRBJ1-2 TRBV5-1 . TGCGCCAGCAGCTCGGGACAGGGGGCAAACTATGGCTACACCTTC CASSSGQGANYGYTF
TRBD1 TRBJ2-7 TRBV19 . TGTGCCAGTAGTATAGAGGGCAGGGGGTACGACGAGCAGTACTTC CASSIEGRGYDEQYF
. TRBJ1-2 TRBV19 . TGTGCCAGTACCCCGGGGGGGGCAGCTAACTATGGCTACACCTTC CASTPGGAANYGYTF
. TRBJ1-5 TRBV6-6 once TGTGCCAGCAGTTTTCAGTATAGCAATCAGCCCCAGCATTTT CASSFQYSNQPQHF
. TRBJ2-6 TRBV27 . TGTGCCAGCAGTTTAGAGGGTTCTGGGGCCAACGTCCTGACTTTC CASSLEGSGANVLTF
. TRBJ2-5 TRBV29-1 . TGCAGCCCCGGGATTGGAGAGACCCAGTACTTC CSPGIGETQYF
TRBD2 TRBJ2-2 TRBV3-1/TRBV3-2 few TGTGCCAGCAGCCAACGCCTAGCGGTCGCCGGGGAGCTGTTTTTT CASSQRLAVAGELFF
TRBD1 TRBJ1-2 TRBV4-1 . TGCGCCAGCAGTATACAGGGGACGGGTGGCTACACCTTC CASSIQGTGGYTF
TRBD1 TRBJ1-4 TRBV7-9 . TGTGCCAGCAGCCCGGGGACAGGGGGGAATGAAAAACTGTTTTTT CASSPGTGGNEKLFF
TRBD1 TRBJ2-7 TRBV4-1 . TGCGCCAGCAGCCAAGATTTGGGACAGGGGCTCTACGAGCAGTACTTC CASSQDLGQGLYEQYF
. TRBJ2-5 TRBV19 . TGTGCCAGTAGGACCAACCTTGGGCAGAAAGAGACCCAGTACTTC CASRTNLGQKETQYF
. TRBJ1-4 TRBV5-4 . TGTGCCAGCAGCTTTTCGAGGGCGAGTGAAAAACTGTTTTTT CASSFSRASEKLFF
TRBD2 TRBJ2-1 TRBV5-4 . TGTGCCAGCAGCCCCAAGGCGGGGGGACTAGCCAATGAGCAGTTCTTC CASSPKAGGLANEQFF
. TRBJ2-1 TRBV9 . TGTGCCAGCAGCGTAGACGCAGGTGAGCAGTTCTTC CASSVDAGEQFF